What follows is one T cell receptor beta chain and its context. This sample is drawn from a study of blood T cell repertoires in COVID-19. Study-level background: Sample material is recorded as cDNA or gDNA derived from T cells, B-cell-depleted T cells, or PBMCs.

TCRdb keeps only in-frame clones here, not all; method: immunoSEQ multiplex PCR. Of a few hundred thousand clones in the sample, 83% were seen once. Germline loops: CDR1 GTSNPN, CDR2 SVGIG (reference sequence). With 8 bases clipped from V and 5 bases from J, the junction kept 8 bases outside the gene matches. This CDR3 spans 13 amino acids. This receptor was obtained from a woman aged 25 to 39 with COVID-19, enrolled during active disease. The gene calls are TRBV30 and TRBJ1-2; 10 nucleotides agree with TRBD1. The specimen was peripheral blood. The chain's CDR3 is CASPPGQGYGYTF. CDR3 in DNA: TGTGCCAGTCCCCCGGGACAGGGGTATGGCTACACCTTC.